Shown below are 5 T cell receptor beta chains from a single sample sequenced in a study of blood T cell repertoires in COVID-19. Profiled with immunoSEQ multiplex PCR; TCRdb holds only in-frame clones, not every one. The data show some 150,000 clones, with around 90% seen just once and approximately 5.4% held by the top ten. Sequenced sample: peripheral blood. Source of these receptors: a human donor in a cohort sampled during active COVID-19.

This clone was recorded once. The chain combines TRBV11-3 with TRBJ2-2; D is possibly TRBD2 (6 bases). In germline, CDR1 is SGHNT, CDR2 YENEEA. The germline V and J ends were trimmed by 5 bases and 1 base, with 17 bases remaining between them. CDR3 length equals 17 residues. CDR3 bases: TGTGCCAGCAGCCCTCGCCCGGGACTCGAGAACACCGGGGAGCTGTTTTTT. Protein sequence: CASSPRPGLENTGELFF.

The V call is TRBV7-9, the J call TRBJ2-3; 7 nucleotides match TRBD2. The ends lost 2 bases at V and 4 bases at J; junction bases unmatched: 3. Germline V gives CDR1 SEHNR, CDR2 FQNEAQ (reference sequence). The length of the CDR3 is 14 residues. The CDR3 DNA sequence: TGTGCCAGCAGCTTAAGCGGGACTGCAGATACGCAGTATTTT. Its translation is CASSLSGTADTQYF.

V gene TRBV7-9 combines with J gene TRBJ2-7; D may be TRBD1 (6 bases). The germline CDR1 and CDR2 sequences are SEHNR and FQNEAQ (reference sequence). Trimming shortened V by 4 bases and J by 7 bases, and 11 bases separated the two germline ends. The CDR3 runs 12 residues. The CDR3 sequence is CASSSGTSEQYF. The CDR3 DNA reads as TGTGCCAGCAGCTCCGGGACATCGGAGCAGTACTTC.

This clone was observed a single time. The chain carries TRBV19 and TRBJ2-1; 9 bases are shared with TRBD1. The V segment lost 7 bases and the J segment 7 bases; nucleotides outside the gene matches: 8. This CDR3 spans 14 amino acids. The germline gives CDR1 LNHDA, CDR2 SQIVND (reference sequence). Here the CDR3 reads CASKGTGTTNEQFF. DNA for the CDR3: TGTGCCAGTAAGGGGACAGGGACTACAAATGAGCAGTTCTTC.

This clone was seen only once. The chain carries TRBV5-3 and TRBJ2-7; D is uncertain. TRBV5-3 is placed among ORFs of uncertain function. The CDR3 contains 13 residues. V gave up 2 bases and J gave up 2 bases, with 8 bases separating them. CDR3 coding DNA: TGTGCCAGAAGCTTTCGCGATCCCTACGAGCAGTACTTC. Amino acid sequence: CARSFRDPYEQYF.